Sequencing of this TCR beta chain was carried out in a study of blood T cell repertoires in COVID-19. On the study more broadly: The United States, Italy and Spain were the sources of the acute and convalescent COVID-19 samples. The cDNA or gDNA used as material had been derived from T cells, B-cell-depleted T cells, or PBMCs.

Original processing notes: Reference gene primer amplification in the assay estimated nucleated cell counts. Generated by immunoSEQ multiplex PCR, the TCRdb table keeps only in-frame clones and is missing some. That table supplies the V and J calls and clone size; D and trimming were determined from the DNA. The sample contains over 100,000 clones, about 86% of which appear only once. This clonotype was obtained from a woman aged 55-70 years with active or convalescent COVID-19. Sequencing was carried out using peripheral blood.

For the CDR3, the DNA is TGTGCCAGCAGCCAGGGCAACGAGCAGTTCTTC. It translates to CASSQGNEQFF. V usage is TRBV3-1 (or the pseudogene TRBV3-2) and J usage is TRBJ2-1; D remains ambiguous. V lost 3 bases and J 10 bases, leaving 7 bases between the germline ends. Germline values: CDR1 LGHDT, CDR2 YNNKEL (reference sequence). The CDR3 spans 11 residues.